This T cell receptor (beta chain) was sequenced in a study of blood T cell repertoires in COVID-19. Study-wide background: Both acute and convalescent COVID-19 samples were obtained from the United States, Italy and Spain. From T cells, B-cell-depleted T cells, or PBMCs came the material, which was cDNA or gDNA.

CDR3 length: 19 amino acids. CDR1 SGHAT and CDR2 FQNNGV come from the germline V gene. V was pared by 5 bases and J by 4 bases, with 19 bases of the junction left unmatched. In the study's own analysis: Researchers report that nucleated cell counts were estimated from reference gene primer amplification. TCRdb's copy holds only in-frame clones and misses some; the assay was immunoSEQ multiplex PCR. V and J calls and clone size are copied from that table; D and trimming were computed from the DNA. Of under 85,000 clones detected, 70% to 90% appear once; the ten largest clones hold around 12%. The clonotype was recovered from a man between 65 and 79 years old with active or convalescent COVID-19. V usage is TRBV11-2 and J usage is TRBJ1-3; 8 bases match TRBD1. Sequencing was done on a sample of peripheral blood. CDR3 sequence reads: CASSRLALSGTGLGNTIYF. CDR3 DNA sequence: TGTGCCAGCAGCCGGTTAGCTTTATCCGGGACAGGCCTAGGAAACACCATATATTTT.